Listed below are T cell receptor beta chains from one sample, sequenced in a study of T cell responses to AZD1222 COVID-19 vaccine. Measured with immunoSEQ multiplex PCR; TCRdb has only the in-frame clones, and not every one. The data show tens of thousands of clones, 92% seen once. The input for sequencing was peripheral blood, taken 28 days after the second AZD1222 dose. These TCRs come from an adult who received the AZD1222 COVID-19 vaccine. The CDR3 runs from the conserved cysteine through the conserved F or W. A D gene is named only where the DNA matches it firmly. Rows give clone size only sometimes, using once, few, many, or a class for an expanded clone.

len,d_gene,abundance,j_gene,v_gene,CDR3nt,CDR3aa
14,NA,NA,TRBJ1-2,TRBV5-6,TGTGCCAGCAGCGCGCCACGGGGCAACTATGGCTACACCTTC,CASSAPRGNYGYTF
15,NA,NA,TRBJ1-4,TRBV7-6,TGTGCCAGCAGCTTAGCTGGGGGGGGCGATGAAAAACTGTTTTTT,CASSLAGGGDEKLFF
14,NA,NA,TRBJ1-2,TRBV28,TGTGCCAGCAGTTCCCCACAGGATTACTATGGCTACACCTTC,CASSSPQDYYGYTF
16,TRBD1,NA,TRBJ2-5,TRBV2,TGTGCCAGCAGCGCAATTTCGGGACAGGGACAAGAGACCCAGTACTTC,CASSAISGQGQETQYF
14,TRBD2,NA,TRBJ2-1,TRBV4-2,TGTGCCAGCAGCCAAGCTGAGGGAGGGCCTGGGCAGTTCTTC,CASSQAEGGPGQFF
15,TRBD1,NA,TRBJ1-5,TRBV3-1/TRBV3-2,TGTGCCAGCAGCCAAGCCACAGGGGTCAATCAGCCCCAGCATTTT,CASSQATGVNQPQHF
14,TRBD1,NA,TRBJ1-5,TRBV6-4,TGTGCCAGCAGTCCGACAGGGAACAATCAGCCCCAGCATTTT,CASSPTGNNQPQHF
14,NA,NA,TRBJ2-5,TRBV7-2,TGTGCCAGCAGCTTGGTGGCAGGGGAGGAGACCCAGTACTTC,CASSLVAGEETQYF
14,NA,NA,TRBJ1-1,TRBV18,TGTGCCAGCTCAGAGCTGGACGGATCCTCTGAAGCTTTCTTT,CASSELDGSSEAFF
14,NA,NA,TRBJ1-1,TRBV5-1,TGCGCCAGCAGCTTGGCCGGCCCGAACACTGAAGCTTTCTTT,CASSLAGPNTEAFF
15,TRBD1,NA,TRBJ1-2,TRBV7-3,TGTGCCAGCAGCAGACCGGGACAGGGCCTGGATGGCTACACCTTC,CASSRPGQGLDGYTF
16,TRBD2,NA,TRBJ2-5,TRBV10-3,TGTGCCATCAGTGAAGGGCTAGCGGGAGAAGCGGAGACCCAGTACTTC,CAISEGLAGEAETQYF
17,NA,NA,TRBJ1-5,TRBV2,TGTGCCAGCAGTGAGTTTGGACCCCGGTCGAGCAATCAGCCCCAGCATTTT,CASSEFGPRSSNQPQHF
14,NA,NA,TRBJ2-7,TRBV10-3,TGTGCCATCAGGCCGACGGGAACCTCCTACGAGCAGTACTTC,CAIRPTGTSYEQYF
15,NA,NA,TRBJ2-3,TRBV4-3,TGCGCCAGCAGCCAAGATGGAGGGGCGGTTGATACGCAGTATTTT,CASSQDGGAVDTQYF
19,TRBD1,NA,TRBJ1-2,TRBV19,TGTGCCAGTATGGGGACCTCCAAGGGCGGACAGGGGGCTTTTTCTGGCTACACCTTC,CASMGTSKGGQGAFSGYTF
14,NA,NA,TRBJ1-5,TRBV18,TGTGCCAGCTCATCAGCGAGACGGGATCAGCCCCAGCATTTT,CASSSARRDQPQHF
14,TRBD2,NA,TRBJ2-2,TRBV10-3,TGTGCCACCACTAGCGGGAGATCCGCCGGGGAGCTGTTTTTT,CATTSGRSAGELFF
13,NA,NA,TRBJ1-6,TRBV30,TGTGCCTGGACGCAGGGGAATAATTCACCCCTCCACTTT,CAWTQGNNSPLHF
13,NA,NA,TRBJ2-7,TRBV29-1,TGCAGCGCGAAAGACGGTCCCTCCTACGAGCAGTACTTC,CSAKDGPSYEQYF
15,NA,NA,TRBJ2-7,TRBV10-3,TGTGCCATCAGTGAGTCGAGGGGCGGGAACTCCGAGCAGTACTTC,CAISESRGGNSEQYF
16,TRBD2,NA,TRBJ2-3,TRBV5-1,TGCGCCAGCAGCTTGGAGGCTAGCGGGATTATAGATACGCAGTATTTT,CASSLEASGIIDTQYF
15,NA,NA,TRBJ2-7,TRBV4-3,TGCGCCAGCAGCTCCCAGGGGCCGGGCTGGAACGAGCAGTACTTC,CASSSQGPGWNEQYF
17,TRBD1,NA,TRBJ1-2,TRBV3-1/TRBV3-2,TGTGCCAGCAGCCAAGTCTCTATAGGGGGGGACAGGCCTGGCTACACCTTC,CASSQVSIGGDRPGYTF
13,NA,once,TRBJ1-3,TRBV12-3/TRBV12-4,TGTGCCAGCAGTTTATCCCTGACAAACACCATATATTTT,CASSLSLTNTIYF
12,NA,NA,TRBJ2-4,TRBV28,TGTGCCAGCAGGACTGGCCAAAACATTCAGTACTTC,CASRTGQNIQYF
12,NA,NA,TRBJ1-1,TRBV7-2,TGTGCCAGCAGCCGAAGCCACACTGAAGCTTTCTTT,CASSRSHTEAFF
16,NA,NA,TRBJ1-1,TRBV18,TGTGCCAGCTCACCGTCACCGGGGCCTTGGGACACTGAAGCTTTCTTT,CASSPSPGPWDTEAFF
17,TRBD2,NA,TRBJ2-1,TRBV5-1,TGCGCCAGCAGCTTGGTGACGGGGGGAGTCAACTACAATGAGCAGTTCTTC,CASSLVTGGVNYNEQFF
12,NA,NA,TRBJ1-1,TRBV12-3/TRBV12-4,TGTGCCAGCAGTTTAGAGGGCCGTAAAGCTTTCTTT,CASSLEGRKAFF
14,NA,few,TRBJ1-1,TRBV9,TGTGCCAGCAGCGATTCCCCAGGGTCAGGTGAAGCTTTCTTT,CASSDSPGSGEAFF
18,TRBD2,NA,TRBJ2-2,TRBV5-1,TGCGCCAGCAGCTTAATCCGACTAGCGGGAGAGGGCACCGGGGAGCTGTTTTTT,CASSLIRLAGEGTGELFF
14,TRBD1,NA,TRBJ1-2,TRBV7-2,TGTGCCAGCAGCCCCCAGGGACAGGGCTATGGCTACACCTTC,CASSPQGQGYGYTF
15,TRBD1,once,TRBJ1-4,TRBV5-1,TGCGCCAGCAGCTTAGAGGGACAGCGGAACGAAAAACTGTTTTTT,CASSLEGQRNEKLFF
16,NA,NA,TRBJ2-7,TRBV4-1,TGCGCCAGCAGCCAAGAGGGCCAGAATCCTATGTACGAGCAGTACTTC,CASSQEGQNPMYEQYF